This TCR beta chain emerged from a study of blood T cell repertoires in COVID-19. V lost 0 bases and J lost 0; bases outside the gene matches: 7. CDR3 length: 19 amino acids. The germline V gene has CDR1 SGHRS and CDR2 YFSETQ. The protocol was immunoSEQ multiplex PCR, while the TCRdb copy is restricted to in-frame clones and leaves out a portion. The table has 330,000 or so clones, around nine tenths seen once. This clone was seen a single time. A PCR-confirmed or clinician-diagnosed COVID-19 case had contacted exposed participants within 2 weeks of entry. The chain combines TRBV5-1 with TRBJ2-4; 12 positions agree with TRBD2. The source is a woman younger than 45 who had been exposed to COVID-19. Sequenced sample: PBMCs or T cells enriched from blood (not recorded which). The CDR3 DNA is TGCGCCAGCAGCTTGGGCCCTAGCGGGAGGGCCAGAGCCAAAAACATTCAGTACTTC. Translation gives CASSLGPSGRARAKNIQYF.